Reported below is one T cell receptor (beta chain). The antigen it binds to is not known. Base qualities were left out, and no much larger clone turns up one base away. TCRbeta CDR3 regions were amplified from genomic DNA using the immunoSEQ Assay, a bias-controlled multiplex PCR. Processing in the source paper ran as follows. Nucleated cell counts per sample were estimated from amplification of reference gene primers within the assay. To quantify the absolute abundance of each unique TCRbeta CDR3 rearrangement, sequence reads were collapsed and filtered. For each sample, productive Simpson clonality was calculated by taking the square root of Simpson's diversity index across productive rearrangements. What TCRdb holds here is the immuneACCESS table cut down to in-frame rearrangements. Part of the clones is not present; checked against another copy, under half of the missing clones reflect an unresolved V gene, and the others are unexplained. The V and J calls and the clone size are those of that table, but D and trimming were determined from the DNA. A total of 300,000 to 400,000 clones appear in this sample, 80% to 90% of them only once. About 4.2% of the sample comes from the top ten.

This specimen comes from a study of blood T cell repertoires in COVID-19 (dated by TCRdb to the early 2020s). The study in broad terms: Samples from collaborators originated in the United States, Italy and Spain and spanned both the acute and convalescent phases of COVID-19. Where available, HLA class I and class II types were obtained from metadata supplied by the sample provider rather than from assay-based typing. The prospective study material was composed of cDNA or gDNA derived from T cells, B-cell-depleted T cells, or PBMCs. The samples were drawn from two sources: the first 160 participants of the ongoing ImmuneRACE study, and fewer than 1,500 subjects contributed by 6 global collaborators. The repertoires were made available in a free public database intended to serve as a resource for research on the immune response to SARS-CoV-2. Deeply sampled blood TCRbeta repertoires from subjects exposed to, actively infected with, or recovered from COVID-19 were included in the dataset. A de-identified subject ID, COVID-19 status, age in years and sex were almost always included in the sample metadata. What the work shows at the level of the full study, not this receptor alone: The quantity of clinical and demographic metadata differed by source and by participant and was supplied without curation.

Participants in the prospective study were aged about 18 to 90 years, lived in 20 to 25 United States geographic areas, and enrolled through a virtual design. In the prospective study, participants were assigned to cohorts based on the clinical history participants reported in a screening survey and a study questionnaire. In the prospective study, mobile phlebotomists collected whole blood, serum and a nasopharyngeal or oropharyngeal swab from each participant. Prospective study participants could optionally give additional blood draws and questionnaires over an approximately two-month period. Before DNA extraction, blood samples from the prospective study were shipped at room temperature or frozen. CDR1 is given as MNHNS and CDR2 as SASEGT, both from the germline V gene. The CDR3, cysteine through phenylalanine, is 15 amino acids long. Only the CDR3 DNA is retained, 45 bases long and in frame from the first base. Here V drops 2 bases and J drops 5 bases, and the junction holds 6 bases not matched to any gene.

The clonotype was recovered from a woman in her 40s with acute COVID-19. Sample: PBMCs or T cells enriched from blood (not recorded which). This receptor chain uses TRBV6-1 and TRBJ2-1; TRBD1 agrees with 7 junctional bases. CDR3 protein: CASSEFGQGDNEQFF. The sequenced DNA: TGTGCCAGCAGTGAATTTGGGCAGGGGGACAATGAGCAGTTCTTC.